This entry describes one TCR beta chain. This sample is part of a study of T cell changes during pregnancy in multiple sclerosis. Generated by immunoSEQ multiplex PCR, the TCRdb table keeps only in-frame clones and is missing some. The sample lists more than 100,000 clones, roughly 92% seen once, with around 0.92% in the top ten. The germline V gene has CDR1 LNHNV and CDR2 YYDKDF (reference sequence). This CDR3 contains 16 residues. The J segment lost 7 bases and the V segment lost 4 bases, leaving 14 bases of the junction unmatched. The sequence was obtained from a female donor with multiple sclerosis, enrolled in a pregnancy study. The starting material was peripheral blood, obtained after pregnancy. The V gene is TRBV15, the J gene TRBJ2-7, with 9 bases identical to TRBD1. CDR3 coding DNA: TGTGCCACCAGCAACACGGGGCGCCGGGACAGGGAAGAGCAGTACTTC. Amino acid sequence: CATSNTGRRDREEQYF.